This T cell receptor beta chain emerged from a study of blood T cell repertoires in COVID-19. Turning to the study itself: PBMCs, B-cell-depleted T cells, or T cells were the source of the cDNA or gDNA that made up the material.

The germline gives CDR1 MNHNY, CDR2 SVGAGI (reference sequence). The CDR3 spans 15 residues. V was clipped by 0 bases and J by 5 bases, with 10 bases between them. The cohort comprised adults aged roughly 18 to 95 years residing in approximately 22 US areas. Clinical history reported by participants formed the basis on which cohorts were assigned. Generated by immunoSEQ multiplex PCR, the TCRdb table keeps only in-frame clones and is missing some. The sample has 140,000 or so clones; about 80% are singletons. The TCR sequence derives from a man aged 50-60 years who had recovered from COVID-19. Sequencing was performed on PBMCs or T cells enriched from blood (not recorded which). The V and J genes are TRBV6-6 and TRBJ2-2, with a possible D match to TRBD1 (6 bases). CDR3 loop: CASSYSRQGTGELFF. The CDR3 DNA follows: TGTGCCAGCAGTTACTCGAGGCAGGGGACCGGGGAGCTGTTTTTT.